In this sample, the clone carrying this T cell receptor (beta chain) turned up many times. Its target is not known. Uncontrolled infection, other autoimmune disease, pregnancy or lactation excluded patients. Each 10 ml fresh peripheral blood draw supplied the PBMCs. What was amplified from RNA transcripts were TCR beta CDR3 regions. When the TCR CDR3 underwent first-round RT-PCR, the HTBI primer set was used. One entry per CDR3 protein results from TCRdb running MiXCR on the multiplex PCR reads. The sample carries approximately 490,000 distinct CDR3 sequences, 20% to 25% recorded once. The data were taken from a study of T cells in Graves' hyperthyroidism and ophthalmopathy. Study-wide background: At the time of initial diagnosis and before any treatment, peripheral blood was collected.

General observations from the study: The majority of expanded thyroid clonotypes above 0.001 also appeared in blood.

The length of the CDR3 is 13 residues. J lost 4 bases, V lost 6 bases, and 3 bases had no gene match. The V gene's germline CDR1 is SNHLY and CDR2 FYNNEI. The rearrangement links TRBV2 to TRBJ2-1; 7 bases are a match to TRBD2. Sequenced input: blood. This TCR was sampled from an older woman with Graves' ophthalmopathy. The CDR3 loop reads CASRELAYNEQFF. The CDR3 DNA is TGTGCCAGCAGAGAACTAGCGTACAATGAGCAGTTCTTC.